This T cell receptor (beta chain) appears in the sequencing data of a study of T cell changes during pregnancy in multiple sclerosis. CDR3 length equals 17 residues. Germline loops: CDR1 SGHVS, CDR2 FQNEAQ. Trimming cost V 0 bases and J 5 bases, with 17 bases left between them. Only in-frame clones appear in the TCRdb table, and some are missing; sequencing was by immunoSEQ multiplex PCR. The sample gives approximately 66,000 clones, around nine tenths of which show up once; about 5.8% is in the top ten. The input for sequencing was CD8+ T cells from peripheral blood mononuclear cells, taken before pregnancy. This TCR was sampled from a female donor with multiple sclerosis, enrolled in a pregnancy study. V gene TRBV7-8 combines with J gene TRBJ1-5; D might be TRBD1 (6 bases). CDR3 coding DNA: TGTGCCAGCAGCTTAGCCCCTTGGGACAATCGTTATCAGCCCCAGCATTTT. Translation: CASSLAPWDNRYQPQHF.